The entry below describes one T cell receptor beta chain. In the original analysis: Reference gene primer amplification gave estimated nucleated cell counts. Repertoires were generated with immunoSEQ multiplex PCR, while TCRdb's copy carries only in-frame clones and drops some. The V and J calls and the clone size are those of that table, but D and trimming were determined from the DNA. The sample carries 100,000 or so clones, roughly 84% recorded once. The data were taken from a study of blood T cell repertoires in COVID-19. Trimming removed 5 bases from V and 6 bases from J, with 10 bases in between. The CDR3 spans 12 residues. CDR1 and CDR2 (germline): SEHNR, FQNEAQ (reference sequence).

The chain joins TRBV7-9 to TRBJ1-2; a possible D gene is TRBD1 (6 bases). Sequenced material: peripheral blood. This clonotype was sampled from a man between 65 and 85 years old with active or convalescent COVID-19. In DNA form, the CDR3 reads TGTGCCAGCAGCCGACAGGCCGATGGCTACACCTTC. This sequence encodes CASSRQADGYTF.